Given below is one T cell receptor (beta chain) in context. Its antigen is undetermined. Exclusion of a patient followed from autoimmune disease history or systemic immunosuppression. This sample was included in a study of OX40 agonist ivuxolimab in advanced cancers. About the research overall: Patients enrolled in dose escalation were diagnosed with hepatocellular carcinoma, melanoma, renal cell or head and neck cancer. Notes on the study in general: Among the lowest peripheral clonal expansion occurred in 0.1-3.0 mg/kg partial responders. The work left the antigen specificity of expanded peripheral T cells undetermined.

Assay: immunoSEQ multiplex PCR; the TCRdb copy retains only in-frame clones and omits some. The table records 13,000 to 15,000 clones, roughly three quarters of them present only once. Source: CD4+ or CD8+ T cells sorted from blood, taken in a trial of the OX40 agonist ivuxolimab. The clonotype was recovered from an adult with an advanced solid tumor such as melanoma, head and neck, liver or kidney cancer.

CDR3 sequence (DNA): TGTGCCAGCAGTTTTCAGGGGATGAAAGGTGGCTACACCTTC. Amino acid sequence: CASSFQGMKGGYTF. This chain uses TRBV27 with TRBJ1-2; TRBD1 might be the D (6 bases). The CDR3 runs to 14 residues. In germline, CDR1 is MNHEY, CDR2 SMNVEV (reference sequence). Deletions cut 3 bases from V and 7 bases from J, with 15 bases between.